The clone carrying this T cell receptor (beta chain) was observed a single time. The table came from immunoSEQ multiplex PCR; TCRdb's copy has only in-frame clones and leaves some out. The table lists more than 2 million clones, roughly 95% of them singletons. The study separated CD4+ cells into CD45RA+ naive and CD45RA-negative memory subsets. CDR3 size: 14 residues. Germline V CDR1 and CDR2: MNHNY, SVGAGI (reference sequence). Trimming took off 10 bases at V and 0 bases at J, with 16 bases between the two ends. The data were obtained in a study of shared clonotypes between healthy human individuals.

The chain joins TRBV6-6 to TRBJ2-7; D call uncertain. Sequenced material: naive CD4+ T cells sorted from blood. Documented subset: CD45RA+ positively selected. The sequence came from a man younger than 30 in good health. Here the CDR3 DNA reads TGTGCCACCTGGGGTCAGTTGAGCTCCTACGAGCAGTACTTC. It encodes CATWGQLSSYEQYF.